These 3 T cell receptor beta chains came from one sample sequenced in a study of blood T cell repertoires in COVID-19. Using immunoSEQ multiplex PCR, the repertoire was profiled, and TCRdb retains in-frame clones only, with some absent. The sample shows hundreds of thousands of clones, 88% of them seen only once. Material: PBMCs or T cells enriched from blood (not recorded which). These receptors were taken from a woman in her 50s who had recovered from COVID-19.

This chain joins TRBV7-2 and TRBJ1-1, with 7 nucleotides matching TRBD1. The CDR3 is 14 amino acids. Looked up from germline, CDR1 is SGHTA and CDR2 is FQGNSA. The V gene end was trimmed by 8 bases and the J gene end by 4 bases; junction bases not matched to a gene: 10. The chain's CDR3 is CASAKQGWGTEAFF. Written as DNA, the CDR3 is TGTGCCAGCGCAAAACAGGGGTGGGGCACTGAAGCTTTCTTT.

CDR3 DNA sequence: TGCGCCAGCAGCCACCTAGCGGGAGGTGGAAAGACCCAGTACTTC. Encoded protein: CASSHLAGGGKTQYF. This rearrangement joins TRBV4-1 to TRBJ2-5, with 11 bases that match TRBD2. The CDR3 runs 15 residues. The germline V gene encodes CDR1 MGHRA and CDR2 YSYEKL. With 3 bases clipped from V and 6 bases from J, the junction kept 6 bases outside the gene matches.

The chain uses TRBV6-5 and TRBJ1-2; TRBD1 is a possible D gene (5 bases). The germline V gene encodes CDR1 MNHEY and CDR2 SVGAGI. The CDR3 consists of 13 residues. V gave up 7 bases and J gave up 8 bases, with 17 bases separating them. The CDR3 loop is CASTLAGGVGYTF. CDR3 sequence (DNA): TGTGCCAGCACCCTGGCGGGGGGGGTGGGCTACACCTTC.